This TCR beta chain was recorded in a study of T-cell reconstitution after alpha-beta-depleted transplantation in children. Germline lookup yields CDR1 DFQATT and CDR2 SNEGSKA (reference sequence). CDR3 length: 12 residues. The V and J ends lost 3 bases and 6 bases respectively, with 12 bases between them. A library of TCRbeta sequences, prepared with unique molecular identifiers, was generated. TCRdb called the PCR reads again in MiXCR, with one record for every CDR3 protein. The sample has about 640,000 distinct CDR3 sequences, around a sixth seen once. This clonotype has a count of ten or more. The rearrangement uses TRBV20-1 and TRBJ2-7; D is unresolved. This TCR derives from a human donor who donated a stem cell graft to a child with acute myeloid leukemia. The sample was PBMCs from the stem cell graft donor, taken from the stem cell graft. This CDR3 is CSASLRGVEQYF. CDR3 sequence (DNA): TGCAGTGCTAGTCTTCGTGGTGTCGAGCAGTACTTC.